The 19 T cell receptor beta chains listed next were all sequenced from one sample in a study of T cell repertoires in cytomegalovirus infection (dated by TCRdb to about 2019). Sequencing was carried out with an Illumina HiSeq 1500. In TCRdb, the public reads were trimmed at Q25 with fastp and aligned with MiXCR, with productive beta chains retained. Every entry covers one CDR3 protein and lists the most common genes and DNA from its rows. Recorded for this sample are around 330,000 distinct CDR3 sequences; about a sixth of them occurred a single time. More than 10% of the sample is taken by the ten largest. Material for sequencing was PBMCs. The receptors here all came from a human donor in good health (CMV status not recorded). Some clones in this sample may be carry-over from other donors' samples.

V gene TRBV28 combines with J gene TRBJ1-5; 7 nucleotides line up with TRBD1. J lost 9 bases, V lost 7 bases, and 12 bases had no gene match. Germline lookup yields CDR1 MDHEN and CDR2 SYDVKM. CDR3 length: 14 amino acids. The CDR3 DNA follows: TGTGCCAGCATCAGGGGGGGATCGTCGGGGCCCCAGCATTTT. Amino acid sequence: CASIRGGSSGPQHF. Combining the CDR3 with reference TRBV28 and TRBJ1-5 gives the whole variable domain DVKVTQSSRYLVKRTGEKVFLECVQDMDHENMFWYRQDPGLGLRLIYFSYDVKMKEKGDIPEGYSVSREKKERFSLILESASTNQTSMYLCASIRGGSSGPQHFGDGTRLSIL.

The gene calls are TRBV20-1 and TRBJ1-6, with D possibly being TRBD1 (5 bases). The germline V gene encodes CDR1 DFQATT and CDR2 SNEGSKA (reference sequence). The CDR3 sequence is 14 residues long. The V gene lost 0 bases and the J gene lost 10 bases, with 13 bases spanning the gap. CDR3 nucleotides: TGCAGTGCTAGAGATACAGGTCTGTTCTCACCCCTCCACTTT. Its protein product is CSARDTGLFSPLHF.

This chain uses TRBV5-4 with TRBJ1-2; 10 positions agree with TRBD1. This CDR3 region has 14 residues. V was pared by 5 bases and J by 6 bases, with 7 bases of the junction left unmatched. CDR1 is SGHNT, CDR2 YYREEE, per germline (reference sequence). This chain's CDR3 is CASRAGQGVDGYTF. CDR3 DNA sequence: TGTGCCAGCAGAGCCGGACAGGGGGTCGATGGCTACACCTTC.

The chain is built from TRBV6-1 and TRBJ2-7; 7 bases map to TRBD1. After removal of 5 bases from V and 3 bases from J, the junction contained 7 bases not matched to a gene. The CDR3 extends over 14 amino acids. Germline assignment: CDR1 MNHNS and CDR2 SASEGT. CDR3 sequence reads: CASSSLRDSYEQYF. CDR3 nucleotides: TGTGCCAGCAGTAGCCTCCGGGACAGCTACGAGCAGTACTTC.

This clonotype was seen repeatedly, ten times or more. The chain uses TRBV7-2 and TRBJ2-7; D tentatively reads TRBD1 or TRBD2 (5 bases each). CDR3 length equals 14 residues. V lost 1 base, J lost 2 bases, and 9 bases lay in between. Germline-derived CDR1 and CDR2 are SGHTA and FQGNSA. CDR3 bases: TGTGCCAGCAGCTTAGGCGAGGGGACCTACGAGCAGTACTTC. Amino acids: CASSLGEGTYEQYF.

The J gene is TRBJ2-3, the V gene TRBV5-4; D may be TRBD2 (5 bases). Per the germline V gene, CDR1 is SGHNT and CDR2 is YYREEE (reference sequence). CDR3 length: 15 amino acids. The V gene lost 2 bases and the J gene lost 1 base, with 11 bases spanning the gap. CDR3 DNA: TGTGCCAGCAGCTTCCCGGGGATAGGCACAGATACGCAGTATTTT. This codes for CASSFPGIGTDTQYF. Drawing the rest from reference TRBV5-4 and TRBJ2-3, the complete variable domain is ETGVTQSPTHLIKTRGQQVTLRCSSQSGHNTVSWYQQALGQGPQFIFQYYREEENGRGNFPPRFSGLQFPNYSSELNVNALELDDSALYLCASSFPGIGTDTQYFGPGTRLTVL.

This clonotype showed up many times. The chain links TRBV5-5 to TRBJ2-1, with 10 bases that match TRBD2. The CDR3 covers 14 residues. CDR1 and CDR2 (germline): SGHKS, YYEKEE (reference sequence). V gave up 1 base and J gave up 6 bases; unmatched junction bases: 1. CDR3 in amino acids: CASSLLAGVNEQFF. CDR3 sequence (DNA): TGTGCCAGCAGCTTGCTAGCGGGGGTCAATGAGCAGTTCTTC.

In this sample, this clonotype turned up a few times. The CDR3 spells CASSLGGANEQFF. CDR3 sequence (DNA): TGTGCCAGCAGCCTCGGGGGGGCCAATGAGCAGTTCTTC. The genes are TRBV3-1 and TRBJ2-1, with 8 bases aligning to TRBD2. Trimming at V came to 4 bases and at J to 6 bases, leaving 2 bases not matched to a gene. CDR3 length: 13 amino acids. CDR1 is LGHDT and CDR2 is YNNKEL in the germline V gene (reference sequence).

The rearrangement joins TRBV5-4 to TRBJ1-2; tentatively, D is TRBD1 (5 bases). Trimming pared 1 base from V and 3 bases from J, leaving 10 bases between. This CDR3 is 14 amino acids long. Germline assignment: CDR1 SGHNT and CDR2 YYREEE (reference sequence). The CDR3: CASSLRGGYYGYTF. DNA for the CDR3: TGTGCCAGCAGCTTGAGGGGCGGCTACTATGGCTACACCTTC.

This clonotype turned up a few times. This chain joins TRBV5-1 and TRBJ2-7, with D possibly being TRBD2 (5 bases). CDR3 length equals 15 residues. Trimming stripped 1 base from V and 0 bases from J, with 11 bases between. Germline V lookup: CDR1 SGHRS, CDR2 YFSETQ. In DNA form, the CDR3 reads TGCGCCAGCAGCTTGACGCTAGCCGGCTCCTACGAGCAGTACTTC. Translation: CASSLTLAGSYEQYF.

J is TRBJ2-2 and V is TRBV5-1, with D uncertain. Germline V lookup: CDR1 SGHRS, CDR2 YFSETQ. The V end lost 2 bases, the J end lost 2 bases, and 7 bases lay between the germline ends. This CDR3 is built from 14 residues. The CDR3 DNA follows: TGCGCCAGCAGCTTTGGGGATAACACCGGGGAGCTGTTTTTT. It specifies CASSFGDNTGELFF.

This clonotype has just a few counts. The CDR3 region is CASSRRLAVGTGELFF. The CDR3 DNA reads as TGTGCCAGCAGTCGAAGACTAGCGGTCGGCACCGGGGAGCTGTTTTTT. The chain links TRBV6-5 to TRBJ2-2, with 9 bases that match TRBD2. Germline V gene lookup returns CDR1 MNHEY and CDR2 SVGAGI. With V trimmed by 5 bases and J by 4 bases, 8 bases remained unmatched. The CDR3 spans 16 residues.

At least ten counts were recorded for this clonotype. This rearrangement joins TRBV7-8 to TRBJ2-2; D remains unclear. V was clipped by 2 bases and J by 0 bases, with 10 bases between them. This CDR3 contains 16 residues. Germline V gene sequence: CDR1 SGHVS, CDR2 FQNEAQ. The CDR3 DNA sequence: TGTGCCAGCAGCTTAACAATCGTAACGAACACCGGGGAGCTGTTTTTT. This encodes CASSLTIVTNTGELFF.

This clonotype has more than one count but fewer than ten. The chain is built from TRBV18 and TRBJ2-6; a possible D gene is TRBD1 (5 bases). Germline CDR1 is KGHSH and CDR2 is LQKENI. The CDR3 totals 16 residues. Trimming left V 3 bases short and J 2 bases short, with 11 bases between. DNA of the CDR3: TGTGCCAGCTCACCTTTCGACAGCACTGGGGCCAACGTCCTGACTTTC. Translation: CASSPFDSTGANVLTF.

A few counts support this clonotype. The chain links TRBV2 to TRBJ1-4; maybe TRBD1 (5 bases). Trimming took 8 bases from V and 6 from J, leaving 13 bases between them. The CDR3 runs to 13 residues. CDR1 SNHLY and CDR2 FYNNEI come from the germline V gene. DNA of the CDR3: TGTGCCAGCTTCTCGGGACGTGATGAAAAACTGTTTTTT. Translating gives CASFSGRDEKLFF.

This clonotype came up many times. The genes are TRBV12-3 or TRBV12-4 and TRBJ1-6; TRBD1 might be the D (6 bases). There are 13 residues in the CDR3. The V and J ends lost 6 bases and 13 bases respectively, with 16 bases between them. The CDR3 sequence is CASRQKTGHPLHF. The DNA for the CDR3 is TGTGCCAGCAGGCAGAAGACAGGCCATCCCCTCCACTTT.

This rearrangement joins TRBV7-2 to TRBJ2-5; TRBD1 might be the D (6 bases). Trimming stripped 5 bases from V and 2 bases from J, with 15 bases between. The CDR3 contains 15 residues. The germline CDR1 and CDR2 sequences are SGHTA and FQGNSA. The CDR3 DNA reads as TGTGCCAGCAGCCGAAGGGGGACAATACAAGAGACCCAGTACTTC. It yields the protein CASSRRGTIQETQYF.

This clonotype has ten or more counts. J is TRBJ1-4 and V is TRBV7-2; possibly TRBD1 for D (5 bases). Trimming stripped 5 bases from V and 8 bases from J, with 18 bases between. Germline CDR1 reads SGHTA; CDR2 reads FQGNSA. This CDR3 is 15 amino acids long. CDR3 sequence reads: CASSGVGTAGEKLFF. CDR3 DNA sequence: TGTGCCAGCAGCGGCGTCGGGACGGCGGGGGAAAAACTGTTTTTT.

This chain connects TRBV11-2 to TRBJ2-4; 8 bases map to TRBD1. V lost 5 bases, J lost 8 bases, and 14 bases stayed unmatched. Germline-derived CDR1 and CDR2 are SGHAT and FQNNGV. The CDR3 loop spans 16 amino acids. The CDR3 nucleotides are TGTGCCAGCAGCCTGGACAGGGACCCCCTTGGAGACATTCAGTACTTC. Translating gives CASSLDRDPLGDIQYF.